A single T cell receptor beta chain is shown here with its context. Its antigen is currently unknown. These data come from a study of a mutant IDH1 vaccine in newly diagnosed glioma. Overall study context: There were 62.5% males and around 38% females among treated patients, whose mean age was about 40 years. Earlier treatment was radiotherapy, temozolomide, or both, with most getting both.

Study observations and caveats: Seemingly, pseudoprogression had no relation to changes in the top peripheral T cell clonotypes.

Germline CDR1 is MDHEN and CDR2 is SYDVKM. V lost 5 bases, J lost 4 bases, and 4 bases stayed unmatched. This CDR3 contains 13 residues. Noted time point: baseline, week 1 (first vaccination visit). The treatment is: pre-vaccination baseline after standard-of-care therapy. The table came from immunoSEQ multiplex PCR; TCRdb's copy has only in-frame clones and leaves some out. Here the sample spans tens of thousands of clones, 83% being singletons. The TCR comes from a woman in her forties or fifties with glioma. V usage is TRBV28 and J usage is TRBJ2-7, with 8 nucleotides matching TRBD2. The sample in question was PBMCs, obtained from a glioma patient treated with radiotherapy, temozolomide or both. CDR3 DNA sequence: TGTGCCAGCAGTCCGGGGGGGGGTTACGAGCAGTACTTC. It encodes CASSPGGGYEQYF.